The source of this T cell receptor beta chain is a study of glioma-infiltrating T cells. Overall study: Sequencing aimed for roughly 4.5- to 11-fold coverage of about a million peripheral T cells.

V gave up 5 bases and J gave up 2 bases; unmatched junction bases: 4. Germline V gene data show CDR1 as MNHNS and CDR2 as SASEGT. The CDR3 has 15 residues. In this sample, this clonotype turned up many times. Amplification of TCR alpha and beta CDR3 regions from RNA used iRepertoire nested multiplex PCR. Each CDR3 protein is one row after TCRdb ran MiXCR on the multiplex PCR reads. Of roughly 350,000 distinct CDR3 sequences in the sample, approximately 42% are singletons; the top ten hold around 12%. The sequenced sample consisted of glioma tissue, nonneoplastic brain tissue, or PBMCs (not recorded which). V gene TRBV6-1 combines with J gene TRBJ2-3; 10 bases match TRBD2. This TCR derives from a human donor with low-grade glioma or glioblastoma, undergoing nonglioma brain surgery, or in good health (not recorded which). CDR3 DNA: TGTGCCAGCAGTCCACTAGCGGGAAACACAGATACGCAGTATTTT. Translated: CASSPLAGNTDTQYF.